This TCR beta chain appears in the sequencing data of a study of breast tumors, draining lymph nodes, adjacent tissues listed by TCRdb under 2016. In terms of the full investigation: TCR beta repertoires were compared across tumor, adjacent nontumor tissue and axillary lymph nodes obtained from breast cancer patients. The study aimed to assess the relationships and possible T-cell exchange between tumor, surrounding tissue and draining lymph node repertoires in human breast cancer. What the research found in general, with its limitations: Tumor T-cell repertoires showed less diversity than lymph node repertoires and more diversity than nontumor tissue repertoires, and tumor T-cell repertoires showed preferential V and J gene usage. The data were considered consistent with the idea that most tumor T cells come from the lymph node and then expand in tumor tissue. Rather than being directly demonstrated, the conclusion that tumor T cells originate in lymph nodes was presented as consistent with a hypothesis. Tumor and nontumor tissue repertoires were significantly more similar in luminal-like than in basal-like breast cancer.

This clonotype was observed at least ten times. Which antigen it targets is not known. One junction end does not reproduce the germline sequence, and a read error may be involved. Instrument on record: Illumina HiSeq 2000. TCR beta chain libraries were generated through multiplex PCR amplification. The amplified TCR beta chain products were analyzed by high-throughput sequencing. The public reads were run again by TCRdb, first through fastp at Q25 and then through MiXCR, and only productive beta chains were kept. Under each unique CDR3 protein, matching rows form one entry showing the most common genes and DNA. The sample table contains 200,000 or so distinct CDR3 sequences; only one count was recorded for approximately 33% of them. The ten largest clones take up roughly 4% of the sample. CDR1 and CDR2, per the germline V gene (reference sequence), are MNHNY and SVGAGI. The CDR3 has 13 amino acids, counting the end cysteine and phenylalanine. The read is trimmed to its CDR3 DNA, 39 bases read in frame from base 1.

Lymph node samples were obtained from the axillary draining lymph nodes of breast cancer patients. This sequence uses TRBV6-6 and TRBJ2-7; the D region possibly corresponds to TRBD2 (5 bases align). The receptor's source is a female donor with breast cancer. Some clones in this sample may be carry-over from other donors' samples. Material for sequencing was axillary lymph node tissue. The DNA sequence follows: TGTGCCAGCAGTTGGAAGGACTCCCACGAGCAGTACTTC. Its product reads: CASSWKDSHEQYF.